Many counts were recorded for the clone carrying this TCR beta chain. The record originates from a study of T cells in Graves' hyperthyroidism and ophthalmopathy. Template material for amplifying TCR beta CDR3 regions consisted of RNA transcripts. TCR CDR3 underwent first-round RT-PCR with the HTBI primer set. MiXCR, run by TCRdb on the multiplex PCR reads, gives a single entry per CDR3 protein. The sample shows fewer than 550,000 distinct CDR3 sequences, 15% to 19% of them seen only once. Germline V gene sequence: CDR1 MDHEN, CDR2 SYDVKM. With V trimmed by 6 bases and J by 3 bases, 6 bases remained unmatched. The CDR3 loop spans 14 amino acids.

The specimen sequenced was blood. J is TRBJ2-7 and V is TRBV28, with 9 nucleotides matching TRBD2. The sequence was obtained from a woman aged 18-29 years with Graves' hyperthyroidism. The CDR3 bases are TGTGCCAGCAGCTGGACTAGCGCCGACTACGAGCAGTACTTC. Amino acid sequence: CASSWTSADYEQYF.